This is a list of T cell receptor beta chains from one sample in a study of blood T cell repertoires in COVID-19. TCRdb keeps only in-frame clones here, not all; method: immunoSEQ multiplex PCR. The table has 150,000 to 200,000 clones, 87% seen once. Sequences were obtained from peripheral blood. These receptor sequences come from a man aged 40-55 years with active or convalescent COVID-19. CDR3s include the opening cysteine and the closing phenylalanine or tryptophan. The D gene is left open where the match is weak. Rows may omit the clone size; those that give it use once, few, many or a size class.

j_call d_call clone_size v_call cdr3_aa cdr3_nt
TRBJ1-5 TRBD1 . TRBV7-2 CASSSTGAQPQHF TGTGCCAGCAGCTCAACAGGGGCCCAGCCCCAGCATTTT
TRBJ2-1 TRBD2 . TRBV10-3 CAISESVAGNEQFF TGTGCCATCAGTGAGTCGGTAGCGGGGAATGAGCAGTTCTTC
TRBJ1-4 . . TRBV5-4 CASSLGTEEKLFF TGTGCCAGCAGCTTGGGGACAGAAGAAAAACTGTTTTTT
TRBJ1-6 . . TRBV5-8 CASSLSGLADSPLHF TGTGCCAGCAGCTTGTCGGGTTTGGCTGATTCACCCCTCCACTTT
TRBJ2-7 . . TRBV30 CAWSVTGTSYEQYF TGTGCCTGGAGTGTAACAGGGACAAGCTACGAGCAGTACTTC
TRBJ1-3 TRBD1 . TRBV5-1 CASRGTGLSGNTIYF TGCGCCAGCAGGGGGACAGGCCTCTCTGGAAACACCATATATTTT
TRBJ2-1 TRBD1 . TRBV19 CASSTRTGTVSYNEQFF TGTGCCAGTAGTACCCGAACCGGGACAGTCTCCTACAATGAGCAGTTCTTC
TRBJ1-2 TRBD1 . TRBV5-6 CASSVDRWRGYTF TGTGCCAGCAGCGTGGACAGGTGGAGAGGCTACACCTTC
TRBJ1-5 TRBD1 . TRBV10-2 CASSDAGGPNQPQHF TGCGCCAGCAGTGATGCAGGGGGCCCCAATCAGCCCCAGCATTTT
TRBJ1-6 . . TRBV2 CASSESTETPSPLHF TGTGCCAGCAGTGAATCTACAGAGACCCCTTCACCCCTCCACTTT
TRBJ2-5 . . TRBV3-1/TRBV3-2 CASSQPNWYQETQYF TGTGCCAGCAGCCAGCCGAACTGGTACCAAGAGACCCAGTACTTC
TRBJ1-2 . . TRBV7-9 CASSLTASNYGYTF TGTGCCAGCAGCTTGACAGCCTCTAACTATGGCTACACCTTC
TRBJ2-1 TRBD1 . TRBV5-1 CASSFTQGSEQFF TGCGCCAGCAGCTTCACACAGGGGAGTGAGCAGTTCTTC
TRBJ2-7 TRBD1 . TRBV7-8 CASSPGTGRGNEQYF TGTGCCAGCAGCCCCGGGACAGGTCGAGGGAACGAGCAGTACTTC
TRBJ1-5 . . TRBV7-2 CASSFGGGIGQPQHF TGTGCCAGCAGCTTTGGGGGGGGGATAGGACAGCCCCAGCATTTT
TRBJ2-3 TRBD2 . TRBV6-4 CASSDSFSGGSTDTQYF TGTGCCAGCAGTGACTCGTTTAGCGGGGGCTCCACAGATACGCAGTATTTT
TRBJ1-4 . few TRBV7-2 CASSRVGTKNEKLFF TGTGCCAGCAGCCGGGTCGGGACTAAAAATGAAAAACTGTTTTTT
TRBJ2-3 TRBD2 . TRBV7-3 CASSLEASGVSQYF TGTGCCAGCAGCTTAGAGGCTAGCGGGGTTTCGCAGTATTTT